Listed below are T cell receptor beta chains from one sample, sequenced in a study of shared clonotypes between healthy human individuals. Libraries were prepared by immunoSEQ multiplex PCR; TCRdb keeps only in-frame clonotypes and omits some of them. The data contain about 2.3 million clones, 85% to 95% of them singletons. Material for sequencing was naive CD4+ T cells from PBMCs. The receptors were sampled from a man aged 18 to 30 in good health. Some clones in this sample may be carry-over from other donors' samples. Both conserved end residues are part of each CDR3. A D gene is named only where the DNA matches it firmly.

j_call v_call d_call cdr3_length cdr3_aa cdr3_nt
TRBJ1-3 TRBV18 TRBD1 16 CASSPQGQGFGNTIYF TGTGCCAGCTCACCACAGGGACAGGGGTTTGGAAACACCATATATTTT
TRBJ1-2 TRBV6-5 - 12 CASREGIYGYTF TGTGCCAGCCGTGAGGGAATCTATGGCTACACCTTC
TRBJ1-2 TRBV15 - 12 CATSRDSDGYTF TGTGCCACCAGCAGAGACAGTGATGGCTACACCTTC
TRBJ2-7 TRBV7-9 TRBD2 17 CASSLYRTSGLPYEQYF TGTGCCAGCAGCTTATACCGGACTAGCGGCTTACCCTACGAGCAGTACTTC
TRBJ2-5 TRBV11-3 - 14 CASSLTAGAKTQYF TGTGCCAGCAGCTTAACCGCAGGGGCGAAGACCCAGTACTTC
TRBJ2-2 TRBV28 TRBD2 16 CASSRTSGRATGELFF TGTGCCAGCAGCCGTACTAGCGGGAGGGCCACCGGGGAGCTGTTTTTT
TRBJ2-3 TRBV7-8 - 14 CASSFRLQEDTQYF TGTGCCAGCAGCTTTAGGCTCCAGGAAGATACGCAGTATTTT
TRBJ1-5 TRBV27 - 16 CASSFVGARGNQPQHF TGTGCCAGCAGTTTCGTTGGGGCAAGGGGCAATCAGCCCCAGCATTTT
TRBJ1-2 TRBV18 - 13 CASSPGQPYGYTF TGTGCCAGCTCACCGGGGCAGCCCTATGGCTACACCTTC
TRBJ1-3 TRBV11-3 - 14 CASSSSYSGNTIYF TGTGCCAGCAGCTCATCCTACTCTGGAAACACCATATATTTT